What follows is one T cell receptor beta chain and its context. Its antigen is not identified. These data come from a study of CD8+CD57+ T cells in acquired aplastic anemia. Study overall: Sorting CD4+ and CD8+ cells gave DNA averaging roughly 3.5 ug. Whole-study results and caveats: The same twenty-nine CD8+ CDR3 sequences occurred in patients and in controls. The CD8+ Simpson's diversity of patients and controls was not significantly different.

It was genomic DNA that served as the template for profiling TCR beta VDJ and CDR3. TCRdb independently ran MiXCR on the reads; one entry per CDR3 protein. The sample carries approximately 200,000 distinct CDR3 sequences, over 60% recorded once. Sequenced input: sorted CD4+, CD8+, or CD8+CD57+ T cells (not recorded which) from PBMCs. This TCR came from a human donor with severe aplastic anemia or a healthy control (not recorded which).

CDR3 in DNA: TGTGCCAGCAGCTATGAGAGAACCCAGTACTTC. The encoded protein is CASSYERTQYF. The chain carries TRBV14 and TRBJ2-5; D is undetermined. V lost 5 bases to trimming and J lost 8 bases, with 9 bases between them. The CDR3 spans 11 residues. Germline CDR1 and CDR2: SGHDN and FVKESK.